A selection of T cell receptor beta chains follows, all from one sample in a study of PD-L1 blockade in urothelial cancer. The protocol was immunoSEQ multiplex PCR, while the TCRdb copy is restricted to in-frame clones and leaves out a portion. The data hold 130,000 or so clones, with around 84% observed a single time. The specimen comprised PBMCs, sampled around atezolizumab (anti-PD-L1) treatment. The origin of the receptors is a man aged 50-59 years with urothelial cancer. Each CDR3 is given with its conserved first and last residue. Each record gives: clone size, V gene, CDR3 length, D gene, J gene, CDR3 protein, CDR3 DNA. A D gene is named only where the DNA matches it firmly. A row's size may be missing; if present it is once, few, many or a size class.

clone_size: .; v_call: TRBV18; cdr3_length: 17; d_call: TRBD2; j_call: TRBJ2-2; cdr3_aa: CASSPPLAGPNTGELFF; cdr3_nt: TGTGCCAGCTCACCACCCCTAGCGGGGCCGAACACCGGGGAGCTGTTTTTT
clone_size: .; v_call: TRBV29-1; cdr3_length: 13; d_call: .; j_call: TRBJ1-1; cdr3_aa: CSVTKSGDTEAFF; cdr3_nt: TGCAGCGTCACGAAGTCAGGGGACACTGAAGCTTTCTTT
clone_size: .; v_call: TRBV11-2; cdr3_length: 11; d_call: .; j_call: TRBJ1-3; cdr3_aa: CASSLRDTIYF; cdr3_nt: TGTGCCAGCAGCTTGAGGGACACCATATATTTT
clone_size: .; v_call: TRBV6-6; cdr3_length: 11; d_call: .; j_call: TRBJ1-1; cdr3_aa: CASRRPPGAFF; cdr3_nt: TGTGCCAGCAGAAGACCCCCGGGGGCTTTCTTT
clone_size: .; v_call: TRBV7-3; cdr3_length: 13; d_call: .; j_call: TRBJ2-5; cdr3_aa: CASSLISGETQYF; cdr3_nt: TGTGCCAGCAGCTTAATCTCAGGAGAGACCCAGTACTTC
clone_size: .; v_call: TRBV5-1; cdr3_length: 17; d_call: TRBD2; j_call: TRBJ2-7; cdr3_aa: CASSLGGGTMGGYEQYF; cdr3_nt: TGCGCCAGCAGCTTGGGGGGGGGTACTATGGGAGGCTACGAGCAGTACTTC
clone_size: few; v_call: TRBV28; cdr3_length: 16; d_call: .; j_call: TRBJ2-1; cdr3_aa: CASSKGERSYYNEQFF; cdr3_nt: TGTGCCAGCAGTAAGGGTGAGCGGTCCTACTACAATGAGCAGTTCTTC
clone_size: few; v_call: TRBV6-1; cdr3_length: 13; d_call: TRBD1; j_call: TRBJ1-5; cdr3_aa: CASSADRTRAQHF; cdr3_nt: TGTGCCAGCAGTGCGGACAGGACTCGAGCCCAGCATTTT
clone_size: .; v_call: TRBV4-1; cdr3_length: 14; d_call: .; j_call: TRBJ1-1; cdr3_aa: CASSLIQNSPEAFF; cdr3_nt: TGCGCCAGCAGCCTTATTCAGAATTCTCCTGAAGCTTTCTTT
clone_size: once; v_call: TRBV27; cdr3_length: 18; d_call: TRBD2; j_call: TRBJ2-4; cdr3_aa: CASIIKGLAGARGNIQYF; cdr3_nt: TGTGCCAGCATCATAAAGGGCCTAGCGGGAGCCCGGGGGAACATTCAGTACTTC
clone_size: once; v_call: TRBV4-1; cdr3_length: 16; d_call: .; j_call: TRBJ2-5; cdr3_aa: CASSQSRGTIKETQYF; cdr3_nt: TGCGCCAGCAGCCAGAGCAGGGGCACTATCAAAGAGACCCAGTACTTC
clone_size: .; v_call: TRBV5-4; cdr3_length: 14; d_call: TRBD2; j_call: TRBJ2-1; cdr3_aa: CASSSGDRYNEQFF; cdr3_nt: TGTGCCAGCAGCAGCGGGGACCGATACAATGAGCAGTTCTTC
clone_size: few; v_call: TRBV6-5; cdr3_length: 14; d_call: TRBD2; j_call: TRBJ2-2; cdr3_aa: CASRPGRDTGELFF; cdr3_nt: TGTGCCAGCAGACCGGGGAGGGACACCGGGGAGCTGTTTTTT
clone_size: .; v_call: TRBV10-3; cdr3_length: 18; d_call: TRBD2; j_call: TRBJ2-7; cdr3_aa: CAISESIGRASGSYEQYF; cdr3_nt: TGTGCCATCAGTGAGTCAATTGGACGGGCTAGCGGGAGCTACGAGCAGTACTTC
clone_size: .; v_call: TRBV7-9; cdr3_length: 14; d_call: .; j_call: TRBJ2-1; cdr3_aa: CASSRRGGIDEQFF; cdr3_nt: TGTGCCAGCAGCCGACGTGGGGGGATCGATGAGCAGTTCTTC
clone_size: .; v_call: TRBV30; cdr3_length: 14; d_call: .; j_call: TRBJ1-3; cdr3_aa: CAWRPGTSGNTIYF; cdr3_nt: TGTGCCTGGAGGCCCGGGACAAGTGGAAACACCATATATTTT
clone_size: once; v_call: TRBV11-2; cdr3_length: 15; d_call: TRBD1; j_call: TRBJ2-1; cdr3_aa: CASSPDRGSYNEQFF; cdr3_nt: TGTGCCAGCAGCCCGGACAGGGGGTCCTACAATGAGCAGTTCTTC
clone_size: .; v_call: TRBV7-9; cdr3_length: 15; d_call: TRBD1; j_call: TRBJ1-5; cdr3_aa: CASSNSDRPNQPQHF; cdr3_nt: TGTGCCAGCAGCAATTCGGACAGGCCCAATCAGCCCCAGCATTTT
clone_size: few; v_call: TRBV27; cdr3_length: 12; d_call: .; j_call: TRBJ1-6; cdr3_aa: CASSDYYSPLHF; cdr3_nt: TGTGCCAGCAGTGATTACTATTCACCCCTCCACTTT
clone_size: .; v_call: TRBV6-5; cdr3_length: 15; d_call: TRBD1; j_call: TRBJ2-7; cdr3_aa: CASSYGINRGYEQYF; cdr3_nt: TGTGCCAGCAGTTATGGGATTAACAGGGGGTACGAGCAGTACTTC
clone_size: .; v_call: TRBV28; cdr3_length: 15; d_call: TRBD1; j_call: TRBJ2-5; cdr3_aa: CASRQWTGGQETQYF; cdr3_nt: TGTGCCAGCAGGCAGTGGACAGGGGGCCAAGAGACCCAGTACTTC
clone_size: .; v_call: TRBV19; cdr3_length: 12; d_call: TRBD1; j_call: TRBJ2-7; cdr3_aa: CASSMKGGQQYF; cdr3_nt: TGTGCCAGTAGCATGAAAGGGGGCCAGCAGTACTTC
clone_size: .; v_call: TRBV5-1; cdr3_length: 13; d_call: .; j_call: TRBJ2-5; cdr3_aa: CASSIGSFETQYF; cdr3_nt: TGCGCCAGCAGCATAGGGAGTTTTGAGACCCAGTACTTC
clone_size: .; v_call: TRBV11-2; cdr3_length: 17; d_call: .; j_call: TRBJ2-2; cdr3_aa: CASSWTAGRANTGELFF; cdr3_nt: TGTGCCAGCAGCTGGACTGCCGGGAGAGCCAACACCGGGGAGCTGTTTTTT
clone_size: .; v_call: TRBV11-2; cdr3_length: 15; d_call: .; j_call: TRBJ2-2; cdr3_aa: CASSLVRSNTGELFF; cdr3_nt: TGTGCCAGCAGCTTAGTCCGGTCGAACACCGGGGAGCTGTTTTTT
clone_size: .; v_call: TRBV28; cdr3_length: 14; d_call: .; j_call: TRBJ1-3; cdr3_aa: CASSFIGQGNTIYF; cdr3_nt: TGTGCCAGCAGTTTCATCGGTCAAGGAAACACCATATATTTT
clone_size: few; v_call: TRBV29-1; cdr3_length: 11; d_call: .; j_call: TRBJ1-1; cdr3_aa: CSVTSASEAFF; cdr3_nt: TGCAGCGTTACTTCAGCTAGTGAAGCTTTCTTT
clone_size: once; v_call: TRBV5-5; cdr3_length: 19; d_call: TRBD2; j_call: TRBJ2-1; cdr3_aa: CASSLDPSGLHSSYNEQFF; cdr3_nt: TGTGCCAGCAGCTTGGATCCTAGCGGGCTCCATAGCTCCTACAATGAGCAGTTCTTC
clone_size: .; v_call: TRBV2; cdr3_length: 14; d_call: .; j_call: TRBJ1-5; cdr3_aa: CASGTSFSNQPQHF; cdr3_nt: TGTGCCAGCGGGACATCATTTAGCAATCAGCCCCAGCATTTT
clone_size: .; v_call: TRBV18; cdr3_length: 16; d_call: TRBD2; j_call: TRBJ2-7; cdr3_aa: CASSPLMTSGSDEQYF; cdr3_nt: TGTGCCAGCTCACCCCTCATGACTAGCGGGAGCGACGAGCAGTACTTC
clone_size: few; v_call: TRBV7-8; cdr3_length: 15; d_call: .; j_call: TRBJ2-5; cdr3_aa: CASSSHTGRGETQYF; cdr3_nt: TGTGCCAGCAGCTCGCACACGGGTAGGGGAGAGACCCAGTACTTC
clone_size: .; v_call: TRBV18; cdr3_length: 13; d_call: .; j_call: TRBJ2-5; cdr3_aa: CASSPPLRRGQYF; cdr3_nt: TGTGCCAGCTCACCACCGCTCCGACGGGGCCAGTACTTC
clone_size: .; v_call: TRBV6-6; cdr3_length: 15; d_call: TRBD2; j_call: TRBJ2-7; cdr3_aa: CASRDLAVLSYEQYF; cdr3_nt: TGTGCCAGCAGAGATCTAGCGGTGCTCTCCTACGAGCAGTACTTC
clone_size: .; v_call: TRBV4-2; cdr3_length: 16; d_call: .; j_call: TRBJ1-1; cdr3_aa: CASSQGRGVLNTEAFF; cdr3_nt: TGTGCCAGCAGCCAAGGGCGCGGCGTCCTGAACACTGAAGCTTTCTTT
clone_size: .; v_call: TRBV4-2; cdr3_length: 15; d_call: .; j_call: TRBJ1-3; cdr3_aa: CASSQFSGTGNTIYF; cdr3_nt: TGTGCCAGCAGCCAATTTTCCGGTACTGGAAACACCATATATTTT
clone_size: .; v_call: TRBV7-9; cdr3_length: 14; d_call: .; j_call: TRBJ2-4; cdr3_aa: CASSVDEGKNIQYF; cdr3_nt: TGTGCCAGCAGCGTTGATGAGGGCAAAAACATTCAGTACTTC
clone_size: once; v_call: TRBV6-6; cdr3_length: 14; d_call: .; j_call: TRBJ1-1; cdr3_aa: CASTPALGGTEAFF; cdr3_nt: TGTGCCAGCACTCCGGCTCTCGGGGGCACTGAAGCTTTCTTT
clone_size: .; v_call: TRBV5-4; cdr3_length: 19; d_call: .; j_call: TRBJ2-1; cdr3_aa: CASSLGGLGTPTMGNEQFF; cdr3_nt: TGTGCCAGCAGCTTGGGGGGCCTAGGGACTCCAACTATGGGGAATGAGCAGTTCTTC
clone_size: .; v_call: TRBV2; cdr3_length: 14; d_call: .; j_call: TRBJ2-7; cdr3_aa: CASNRGSPSYEQYF; cdr3_nt: TGTGCCAGCAACCGCGGTTCCCCCTCCTACGAGCAGTACTTC
clone_size: .; v_call: TRBV7-3; cdr3_length: 16; d_call: .; j_call: TRBJ2-3; cdr3_aa: CASSSTPSTSADTQYF; cdr3_nt: TGTGCCAGCAGCTCTACGCCTAGCACATCCGCAGATACGCAGTATTTT
clone_size: .; v_call: TRBV7-9; cdr3_length: 15; d_call: TRBD1; j_call: TRBJ1-1; cdr3_aa: CASRTGQPLGTEAFF; cdr3_nt: TGTGCCAGCAGGACGGGACAGCCATTGGGGACTGAAGCTTTCTTT
clone_size: .; v_call: TRBV11-3; cdr3_length: 14; d_call: TRBD1; j_call: TRBJ2-5; cdr3_aa: CASSPGTAGETQYF; cdr3_nt: TGTGCCAGCAGCCCCGGGACAGCCGGAGAGACCCAGTACTTC
clone_size: .; v_call: TRBV9; cdr3_length: 15; d_call: .; j_call: TRBJ1-5; cdr3_aa: CASSQTAYSNQPQHF; cdr3_nt: TGTGCCAGCAGCCAGACAGCTTATAGCAATCAGCCCCAGCATTTT
clone_size: .; v_call: TRBV7-8; cdr3_length: 20; d_call: TRBD1; j_call: TRBJ1-4; cdr3_aa: CASSQFAGTGEGRTNEKLFF; cdr3_nt: TGTGCCAGCAGCCAATTCGCCGGGACAGGGGAAGGTAGAACTAATGAAAAACTGTTTTTT
clone_size: once; v_call: TRBV5-1; cdr3_length: 14; d_call: .; j_call: TRBJ2-7; cdr3_aa: CASSLEGVSYEQYF; cdr3_nt: TGCGCCAGCAGCTTGGAGGGGGTCTCCTACGAGCAGTACTTC
clone_size: .; v_call: TRBV28; cdr3_length: 17; d_call: TRBD1; j_call: TRBJ1-1; cdr3_aa: CASSRRGKTGLNTEAFF; cdr3_nt: TGTGCCAGCAGTCGCCGGGGCAAGACAGGGCTGAACACTGAAGCTTTCTTT
clone_size: .; v_call: TRBV4-2; cdr3_length: 17; d_call: TRBD2; j_call: TRBJ2-2; cdr3_aa: CASSQELAGGYTGELFF; cdr3_nt: TGTGCCAGCAGCCAAGAATTGGCGGGAGGATACACCGGGGAGCTGTTTTTT
clone_size: .; v_call: TRBV19; cdr3_length: 15; d_call: .; j_call: TRBJ1-4; cdr3_aa: CASSMSGVVNEKLFF; cdr3_nt: TGTGCCAGTAGTATGAGCGGGGTAGTTAATGAAAAACTGTTTTTT
clone_size: .; v_call: TRBV11-1; cdr3_length: 15; d_call: .; j_call: TRBJ1-2; cdr3_aa: CASSSKSGANYGYTF; cdr3_nt: TGTGCCAGCAGCTCGAAAAGCGGGGCTAACTATGGCTACACCTTC
clone_size: .; v_call: TRBV5-1; cdr3_length: 15; d_call: .; j_call: TRBJ2-7; cdr3_aa: CASSLGGASAYEQYF; cdr3_nt: TGCGCCAGCAGCTTAGGGGGCGCTAGCGCCTACGAGCAGTACTTC
clone_size: many; v_call: TRBV11-3; cdr3_length: 13; d_call: .; j_call: TRBJ2-1; cdr3_aa: CASSPRTDNEQFF; cdr3_nt: TGTGCCAGCAGCCCAAGAACAGACAATGAGCAGTTCTTC
clone_size: .; v_call: TRBV7-2; cdr3_length: 18; d_call: .; j_call: TRBJ1-3; cdr3_aa: CASSLGYSRGAAGNTIYF; cdr3_nt: TGTGCCAGCAGCCTAGGGTACTCTAGGGGCGCGGCTGGAAACACCATATATTTT
clone_size: .; v_call: TRBV5-6; cdr3_length: 18; d_call: .; j_call: TRBJ1-3; cdr3_aa: CASSLGPRAGQRRNTIYF; cdr3_nt: TGTGCCAGCAGCTTGGGCCCTCGGGCAGGGCAAAGAAGAAACACCATATATTTT
clone_size: once; v_call: TRBV2; cdr3_length: 16; d_call: TRBD1; j_call: TRBJ2-7; cdr3_aa: CASMTPGLGQGYEQYF; cdr3_nt: TGTGCCAGCATGACCCCGGGCTTGGGACAGGGCTACGAGCAGTACTTC
clone_size: .; v_call: TRBV19; cdr3_length: 14; d_call: TRBD2; j_call: TRBJ2-3; cdr3_aa: CASNSGRHTDTQYF; cdr3_nt: TGTGCCTCGAATAGCGGGAGACACACAGATACGCAGTATTTT